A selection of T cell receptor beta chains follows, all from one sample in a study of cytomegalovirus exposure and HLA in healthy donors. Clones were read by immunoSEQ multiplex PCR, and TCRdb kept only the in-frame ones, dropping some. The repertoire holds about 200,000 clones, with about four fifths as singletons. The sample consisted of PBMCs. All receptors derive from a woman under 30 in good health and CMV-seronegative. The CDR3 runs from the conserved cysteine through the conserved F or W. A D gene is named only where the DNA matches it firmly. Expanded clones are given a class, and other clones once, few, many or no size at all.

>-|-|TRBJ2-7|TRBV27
CASSLPGQGVPYEQYF
TGTGCCAGCAGCCTGCCGGGACAAGGGGTTCCCTACGAGCAGTACTTC
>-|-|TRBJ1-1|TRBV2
CASSEGRVNTEAFF
TGTGCCAGCAGTGAGGGCAGAGTGAACACTGAAGCTTTCTTT
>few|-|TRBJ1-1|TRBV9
CASSVEVNRDTEAFF
TGTGCCAGCAGCGTAGAAGTAAATCGGGACACTGAAGCTTTCTTT
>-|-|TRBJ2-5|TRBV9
CASSVGFRREETQYF
TGTGCCAGCAGCGTAGGTTTTCGGAGAGAAGAGACCCAGTACTTC
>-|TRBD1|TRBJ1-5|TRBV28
CASSRLYDQGDSNQPQHF
TGTGCCAGCAGTCGACTGTATGATCAGGGGGATAGCAATCAGCCCCAGCATTTT
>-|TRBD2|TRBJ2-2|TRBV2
CASSESKGLAGVTPGELFF
TGTGCCAGCAGTGAATCCAAGGGACTAGCGGGAGTAACCCCCGGGGAGCTGTTTTTT
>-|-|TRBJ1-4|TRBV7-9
CASSERDIFEKLFF
TGTGCCAGCAGCGAGAGGGACATTTTCGAAAAACTGTTTTTT
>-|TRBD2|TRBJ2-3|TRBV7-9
CASSWTSGTDGTDTQYF
TGTGCCAGCAGTTGGACTAGCGGGACGGACGGCACAGATACGCAGTATTTT
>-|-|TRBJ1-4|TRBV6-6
CASSYVADNEKLFF
TGTGCCAGCAGTTACGTGGCGGATAATGAAAAACTGTTTTTT
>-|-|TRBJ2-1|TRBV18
CASSPYSSYNEQFF
TGTGCCAGCTCACCTTACTCCTCCTACAATGAGCAGTTCTTC
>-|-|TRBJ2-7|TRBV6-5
CASSYRERDFKQYF
TGTGCCAGCAGCTATCGGGAGCGAGACTTCAAGCAGTACTTC
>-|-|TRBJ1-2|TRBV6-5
CASSYGSGFRSGYTF
TGTGCCAGCAGTTATGGGTCAGGGTTCAGAAGTGGCTACACCTTC
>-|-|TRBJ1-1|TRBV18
CASSPDNMNTEAFF
TGTGCCAGCTCACCCGATAACATGAACACTGAAGCTTTCTTT
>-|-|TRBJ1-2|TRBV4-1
CASSQDEGDLETYGYTF
TGCGCCAGCAGCCAAGATGAAGGAGACCTCGAGACCTATGGCTACACCTTC
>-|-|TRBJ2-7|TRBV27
CASSPGGPHEQYF
TGTGCCAGCAGTCCCGGAGGGCCCCACGAGCAGTACTTC
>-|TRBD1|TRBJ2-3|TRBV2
CARGRQGTSDDTQYF
TGTGCCAGAGGGAGACAGGGTACGTCGGACGATACGCAGTATTTT
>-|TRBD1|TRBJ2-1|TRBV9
CASSATGTGLNEQFF
TGTGCCAGCAGCGCGACCGGGACAGGGCTTAATGAGCAGTTCTTC
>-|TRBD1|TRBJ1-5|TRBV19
CASRPAGTVSNQPQHF
TGTGCCAGTAGGCCCGCCGGGACAGTGTCGAACCAGCCCCAGCATTTT
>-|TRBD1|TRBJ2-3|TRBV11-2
CASSFYTGGTDTQYF
TGTGCCAGCAGCTTTTATACAGGGGGCACAGATACGCAGTATTTT
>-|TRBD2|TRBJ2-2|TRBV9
CASSVGLAGRGAGELFF
TGTGCCAGCAGCGTAGGACTAGCGGGACGGGGGGCCGGGGAGCTGTTTTTT
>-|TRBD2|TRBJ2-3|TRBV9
CASSVAGSGIPQNTQYF
TGTGCCAGCAGCGTAGCCGGGAGCGGGATCCCCCAGAATACGCAGTATTTT
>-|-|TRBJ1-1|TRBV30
CAWSTSSLGPEGEAFF
TGTGCCTGGAGTACTTCTTCCCTGGGCCCGGAGGGAGAAGCTTTCTTT
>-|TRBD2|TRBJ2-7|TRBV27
CASSSLSAGVDDEQYF
TGTGCCAGCAGTTCCCTTTCAGCGGGAGTAGACGACGAGCAGTACTTC
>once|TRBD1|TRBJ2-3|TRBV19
CASSMATGSDTQYF
TGTGCCAGTAGTATGGCGACAGGGTCAGATACGCAGTATTTT
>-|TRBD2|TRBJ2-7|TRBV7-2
CASSRTSGNPYEQYF
TGTGCCAGCAGCAGGACTAGCGGGAACCCCTACGAGCAGTACTTC
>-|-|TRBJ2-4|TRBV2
CASSSRGLGGIVQYF
TGTGCCAGCAGTTCTCGGGGACTTGGGGGAATCGTTCAGTACTTC
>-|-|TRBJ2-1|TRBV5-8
CASSFTRHYNEQFF
TGTGCCAGCAGCTTCACGAGACATTACAATGAGCAGTTCTTC
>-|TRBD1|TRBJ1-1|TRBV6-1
CASSPSWQGGTEAFF
TGTGCCAGCAGTCCATCCTGGCAGGGTGGGACAGAGGCTTTCTTT
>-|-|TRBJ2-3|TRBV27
CASSLYGSWTDTQYF
TGTGCCAGCAGTTTATACGGGAGTTGGACAGATACGCAGTATTTT
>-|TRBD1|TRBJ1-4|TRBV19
CASIGGQGRVLEKLFF
TGTGCCAGTATCGGCGGACAGGGGAGAGTCCTTGAAAAACTGTTTTTT
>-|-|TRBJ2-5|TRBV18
CASSYLRETQYF
TGTGCCAGCTCATACCTGAGGGAGACCCAGTACTTC
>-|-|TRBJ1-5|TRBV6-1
CASSENGGFNQPQHF
TGTGCCAGCAGTGAAAATGGAGGGTTCAATCAGCCCCAGCATTTT
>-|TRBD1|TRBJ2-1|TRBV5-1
CASSLSDRGLNNEQFF
TGCGCCAGCAGCTTGTCGGACAGGGGGCTGAACAATGAGCAGTTCTTC
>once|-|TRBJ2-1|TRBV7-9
CASSPPPLGRSYNEQFF
TGTGCCAGCAGCCCCCCCCCTTTGGGGCGCTCCTACAATGAGCAGTTCTTC
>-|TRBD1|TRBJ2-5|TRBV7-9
CASSEGQGQMGETQYF
TGTGCCAGCAGCGAAGGACAGGGGCAAATGGGAGAGACCCAGTACTTC
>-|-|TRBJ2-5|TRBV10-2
CASRMTSLETQYF
TGCGCCAGCAGGATGACTAGTCTGGAGACCCAGTACTTC
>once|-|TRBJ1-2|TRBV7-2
CASSPFRRGGRNGYTF
TGTGCCAGCAGCCCTTTTCGGAGGGGAGGTCGGAACGGCTACACCTTC
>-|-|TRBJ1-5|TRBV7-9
CASSLKGDTARPEPQHF
TGTGCCAGCAGCCTGAAAGGGGACACTGCCAGGCCGGAGCCCCAGCATTTT
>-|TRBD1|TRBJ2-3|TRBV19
CASSRWTGKTSTDTQYF
TGTGCCAGTAGTCGATGGACAGGGAAGACCTCCACAGATACGCAGTATTTT
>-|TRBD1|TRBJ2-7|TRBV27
CASSFEDRGFYEQYF
TGTGCCAGCAGTTTTGAGGACAGGGGATTCTACGAGCAGTACTTC
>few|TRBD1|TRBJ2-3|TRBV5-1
CASSLSPGQGTDTQYF
TGCGCCAGCAGCTTGTCCCCGGGACAGGGCACAGATACGCAGTATTTT
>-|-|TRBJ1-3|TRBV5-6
CASSLVGGGNSGNTIYF
TGTGCCAGCAGCTTGGTCGGGGGGGGAAACTCTGGAAACACCATATATTTT
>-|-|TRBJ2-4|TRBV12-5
CASGLVRLPGKNIQYF
TGTGCTAGTGGTTTGGTAAGGTTACCGGGGAAAAACATTCAGTACTTC
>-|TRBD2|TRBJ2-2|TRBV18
CASSRLAGDSGELFF
TGTGCCAGCTCGCGGCTAGCGGGAGATTCGGGGGAGCTGTTTTTT
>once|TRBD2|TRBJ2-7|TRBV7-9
CASSLTSGRGGSSYEQYF
TGTGCCAGCAGCTTGACTAGCGGGAGGGGAGGGAGCTCCTACGAGCAGTACTTC
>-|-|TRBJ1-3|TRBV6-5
CASSYGQSSGNTIYF
TGTGCCAGCAGTTACGGGCAGAGCTCTGGAAACACCATATATTTT
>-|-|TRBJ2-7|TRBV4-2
CASSQDTGTGAGEQYF
TGTGCCAGCAGCCAAGATACGGGAACGGGAGCGGGCGAGCAGTACTTC
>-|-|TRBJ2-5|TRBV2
CASTSQETQYF
TGTGCCAGCACTAGCCAAGAGACCCAGTACTTC
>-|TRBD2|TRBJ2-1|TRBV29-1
CSVEDQGLAASYNEQFF
TGCAGCGTTGAAGATCAGGGACTAGCGGCCTCCTACAATGAGCAGTTCTTC
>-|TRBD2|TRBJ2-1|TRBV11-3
CASSLRLAGANEQFF
TGTGCCAGCAGCTTAAGGCTAGCGGGCGCCAATGAGCAGTTCTTC
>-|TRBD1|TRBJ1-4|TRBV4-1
CASSRMGTAATNEKLFF
TGCGCCAGCAGCCGTATGGGGACAGCTGCAACTAATGAAAAACTGTTTTTT
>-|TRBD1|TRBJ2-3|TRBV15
CATSLLGDRGHTDTQYF
TGTGCCACCAGCCTCCTTGGGGACAGGGGTCACACAGATACGCAGTATTTT
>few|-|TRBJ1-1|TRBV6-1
CASSAVRQGNTEAFF
TGTGCCAGCAGTGCCGTTAGGCAGGGGAACACTGAAGCTTTCTTT